This T cell receptor (beta chain) is from a study of T-cell memory formation after mild COVID-19. This clonotype was recorded at least ten times. Germline V lookup: CDR1 MNHEY, CDR2 SVGAGI. The CDR3 contains 13 residues. V was pared by 4 bases and J by 2 bases, with 7 bases between. TCRdb reprocessed the 5' RACE reads via MiXCR and lists one record per CDR3 protein. The sample consists of a few hundred thousand distinct CDR3 sequences, about 17% of them appearing once. The chain carries TRBV6-5 and TRBJ2-3, with no clear D. The sample consisted of PBMCs or a T cell subset sorted from them (not recorded which). The TCR originated in a man aged 18 to 30 who had mild COVID-19 (a few samples of this study predate the infection). Cell type and time point are not known. This CDR3 reads CASSSLATDTQYF. CDR3 coding DNA: TGTGCCAGCAGTTCATTGGCCACAGATACGCAGTATTTT.